The T cell receptor beta chain under discussion was sequenced for a study of blood T cell repertoires in COVID-19. Study overall: Italy, Spain and the United States were the sources of the convalescent and acute COVID-19 samples. T cells, B-cell-depleted T cells, or PBMCs provided the cDNA or gDNA that served as material.

V was pared by 6 bases and J by 3 bases, with 20 bases between. Per the germline V gene, CDR1 is SGHNT and CDR2 is YENEEA. This CDR3 is built from 17 residues. Methods used by the authors: Reference gene primer amplification gave estimated nucleated cell counts. The table came from immunoSEQ multiplex PCR; TCRdb's copy has only in-frame clones and leaves some out. V, J and clone size are those of that table, while D and trimming were read from the DNA. Of about 420,000 clones in the sample, roughly 89% were seen once. Seattle's enrolled individuals joined amid active infection and were then monitored longitudinally.

The sequencing sample was made of peripheral blood. The TCR was taken from a man aged 18 to 29 with COVID-19, enrolled during active disease. The rearrangement uses TRBV11-3 and TRBJ2-2, with D tentatively TRBD2 (6 bases). The CDR3 DNA follows: TGTGCCAGCAGTCCACTAGCATTTACCTGGGACACCGGGGAGCTGTTTTTT. Its translation is CASSPLAFTWDTGELFF.